Shown below are 24 T cell receptor beta chains from a single sample sequenced in a study of T cells in tuberculosis. Thawed, overnight-rested PBMC were stained with GMM-loaded CD1B tetramer, viability dye and anti-CD3, then sorted. The CD1B tetramers carried C32 glucose monomycolate purified from Rhodococcus equi. The data were produced by immunoSEQ multiplex PCR, yet TCRdb's version contains in-frame clones alone and is incomplete. The sample has roughly 92,000 clones; approximately 90% are singletons. Source material: CD1b-GMM tetramer-negative cells sorted from PBMCs. These receptors all come from an adult woman with latent tuberculosis.

CDR3 nucleotide sequence: TGTGCCAGCAGCTTACGCAGGGGGCAAGTTGAAGCTTTCTTT. Residues: CASSLRRGQVEAFF. V gene TRBV7-2 combines with J gene TRBJ1-1, with 8 bases lining up with TRBD1. Germline V gene sequence: CDR1 SGHTA, CDR2 FQGNSA. The CDR3 is 14 amino acids. Trimming at V came to 2 bases and at J to 7 bases, leaving 6 bases not matched to a gene. Complete variable domain (other parts from reference TRBV7-2 and TRBJ1-1): GAGVSQSPSNKVTEKGKDVELRCDPISGHTALYWYRQSLGQGLEFLIYFQGNSAPDKSGLPSDRFSAERTGGSVSTLTIQRTQQEDSAVYLCASSLRRGQVEAFFGQGTRLTVV.

The V gene is TRBV6-6, the J gene TRBJ2-1; 9 bases match TRBD1. There are 15 residues in the CDR3. Trimming took 0 bases from V and 7 from J; bases not matched to a gene: 4. Germline values: CDR1 MNHNY, CDR2 SVGAGI (reference sequence). CDR3 sequence: CASSYSETGGNEQFF. CDR3 nucleotides: TGTGCCAGCAGTTACTCAGAGACAGGGGGGAATGAGCAGTTCTTC.

The count of this clone is one. CDR3 DNA: TGCGCCAGCGGGCCCCACGGACAGAACTATGGCTACACCTTC. It specifies CASGPHGQNYGYTF. The chain is built from TRBV5-1 and TRBJ1-2; possibly TRBD1 for D (6 bases). CDR1 SGHRS and CDR2 YFSETQ come from the germline V gene. The V end lost 7 bases, the J end lost 2 bases, and 15 bases lay between the germline ends. This CDR3 has 14 residues.

To note about this clone: An end of the junction differs from the germline gene, which may be a read error. This same CDR3 is encoded by further DNA sequences in the sample. The chain employs TRBV29-1 and TRBJ2-2; D perhaps matches TRBD2 (5 bases). In germline, CDR1 is SQVTM, CDR2 ANQGSEA. The CDR3 consists of 14 residues. In DNA, the CDR3 is TGCAGCGTTGAAGATTGGCAGGCCACCGGGGAACTGTTTTTT. This codes for CSVEDWQATGELFF.

The gene calls are TRBV28 and TRBJ2-1; D is perhaps TRBD1 (6 bases). V shed 6 bases and J shed 2 bases, with 11 bases lying between them. The germline gives CDR1 MDHEN, CDR2 SYDVKM. The CDR3 length is 14 residues. CDR3 sequence: CASSAGTTYNEQFF. The DNA for the CDR3 is TGTGCCAGCAGCGCCGGGACAACCTACAATGAGCAGTTCTTC.

This chain's CDR3 is CASSTGQGEYNEQFF. Written as DNA, the CDR3 is TGTGCCAGTAGTACCGGACAGGGGGAGTACAATGAGCAGTTCTTC. The V gene is TRBV19, the J gene TRBJ2-1, with 10 nucleotides matching TRBD1. The CDR3 totals 15 residues. After removal of 4 bases from V and 4 bases from J, the junction contained 4 bases not matched to a gene. Germline V CDR1 and CDR2: LNHDA, SQIVND (reference sequence).

J is TRBJ2-5 and V is TRBV2, with 7 bases lining up with TRBD1. In germline, CDR1 is SNHLY, CDR2 FYNNEI. The CDR3 consists of 16 residues. V was pared by 4 bases and J by 5 bases, with 13 bases of the junction left unmatched. The CDR3 here is CASSGAGGRVSETQYF. CDR3 nucleotide sequence: TGTGCCAGCAGTGGGGCAGGGGGTAGGGTGAGCGAGACCCAGTACTTC. Full variable domain (outside the CDR3, taken from reference TRBV2 and TRBJ2-5): EPEVTQTPSHQVTQMGQEVILRCVPISNHLYFYWYRQILGQKVEFLVSFYNNEISEKSEIFDDQFSVERPDGSNFTLKIRSTKLEDSAMYFCASSGAGGRVSETQYFGPGTRLLVL.

This clone was seen just once. V and J are TRBV6-1 and TRBJ1-1; D is ambiguous. This CDR3 is 13 amino acids long. The V gene's germline CDR1 is MNHNS and CDR2 SASEGT. V lost 0 bases and J 8 bases, leaving 10 bases between the germline ends. The CDR3 sequence is CASSEALRREAFF. CDR3 bases: TGTGCCAGCAGTGAAGCGCTCCGGAGGGAAGCTTTCTTT.

This clone came up once. The CDR3 here is CASRTDAVGEQYF. The DNA for the CDR3 is TGTGCCAGCAGGACCGACGCGGTTGGCGAGCAGTACTTC. The chain recombines TRBV6-5 with TRBJ2-7; no clear D gene. Germline-derived CDR1 and CDR2 are MNHEY and SVGAGI. With 6 bases removed from V and 6 bases from J, the gap between germline ends came to 15 bases. The CDR3 is made up of 13 amino acids.

The chain links TRBV7-9 to TRBJ1-2; TRBD1 is a possible D gene (6 bases). The CDR3 loop spans 17 amino acids. CDR1 and CDR2 from the germline V gene are SEHNR and FQNEAQ (reference sequence). Trimming cost V 3 bases and J 6 bases, with 23 bases left between them. CDR3 nucleotides: TGTGCCAGCAGCTTGGGGGGGCAGGGGAAAGGTTTGGATGGCTACACCTTC. This sequence encodes CASSLGGQGKGLDGYTF.

The rearrangement links TRBV9 to TRBJ2-3; 10 nucleotides match TRBD2. After removal of 4 bases from V and 2 bases from J, the junction contained 4 bases not matched to a gene. The germline V gene has CDR1 SGDLS and CDR2 YYNGEE. The CDR3 spans 15 residues. CDR3: CASSTTSGVTDTQYF. DNA of the CDR3: TGTGCCAGCAGCACAACTAGCGGGGTCACAGATACGCAGTATTTT.

The chain uses TRBV2 and TRBJ2-5; TRBD1 aligns across 7 bases. Looked up from germline, CDR1 is SNHLY and CDR2 is FYNNEI. V was pared by 5 bases and J by 4 bases, with 4 bases of the junction left unmatched. The CDR3 has 13 amino acids. CDR3 protein: CASSRQGGETQYF. In DNA, the CDR3 is TGTGCCAGCAGTCGACAGGGCGGAGAGACCCAGTACTTC.

This chain joins TRBV5-1 and TRBJ1-1; a weak D match, TRBD1 (6 bases). This CDR3 is built from 16 residues. Deletions cut 0 bases from V and 7 bases from J, with 19 bases between. Germline CDR1 is SGHRS and CDR2 is YFSETQ. The CDR3 coding sequence is TGCGCCAGCAGCTTGGACACTGACAGGCGAGATGTTGAAGCTTTCTTT. This gives the protein CASSLDTDRRDVEAFF.

The chain recombines TRBV5-1 with TRBJ2-4, with TRBD2 identical over 8 bases. Germline assignment: CDR1 SGHRS and CDR2 YFSETQ. With 3 bases clipped from V and 3 bases from J, the junction kept 2 bases outside the gene matches. The CDR3 sequence is 14 residues long. CDR3: CASSSTSGKNIQYF. CDR3 DNA sequence: TGCGCCAGCAGCTCAACTAGCGGCAAAAACATTCAGTACTTC.

The rearrangement links TRBV2 to TRBJ2-2; 9 bases fit TRBD2. Germline CDR1 SNHLY, CDR2 FYNNEI. The ends lost 7 bases at V and 1 base at J; junction bases unmatched: 4. This CDR3 is 15 amino acids long. The CDR3 loop reads CASIHSGGNTGELFF. The CDR3 coding sequence is TGTGCCAGCATTCATAGCGGGGGGAACACCGGGGAGCTGTTTTTT.

The CDR3 is CASSVQGAGNTIYF. The CDR3 DNA reads TGTGCCAGCAGCGTACAGGGGGCTGGAAACACCATATATTTT. The chain combines TRBV5-6 with TRBJ1-3; 8 nucleotides match TRBD1. The germline CDR1 and CDR2 sequences are SGHDT and YYEEEE. The V segment lost 4 bases and the J segment 2 bases; nucleotides outside the gene matches: 2. The CDR3 loop spans 14 amino acids.

This clone was counted a few times. V and J are TRBV2 and TRBJ1-6; 7 bases agree with TRBD1. The CDR3 contains 14 residues. From germline, CDR1 is SNHLY and CDR2 FYNNEI. Unmatched junction bases numbered 8, after V lost 4 bases and J lost 11 bases. The CDR3 coding sequence is TGTGCCAGCAGTGTGGCTAACAGGGGAACACCCCTCCACTTT. This codes for CASSVANRGTPLHF.

Points on this clone: Other DNA sequences in the same sample also yield this CDR3. CDR3 nucleotides: TGTGCCAGCAGCTTAGCACGGCAAGAGACCCAGTACTTC. It codes for CASSLARQETQYF. The rearrangement uses TRBV7-2 and TRBJ2-5; D is ambiguous. Germline CDR1 SGHTA, CDR2 FQGNSA. V was cut by 0 bases and J by 2 bases, with 4 bases left in between. There are 13 residues in the CDR3.

This chain links TRBV5-1 with TRBJ1-6; no firm D call. The germline V and J ends were trimmed by 4 bases and 5 bases, with 13 bases remaining between them. The germline V gene encodes CDR1 SGHRS and CDR2 YFSETQ. The CDR3 consists of 15 residues. The CDR3 coding sequence is TGCGCCAGCAGCAACTTAGACGGGAATAATTCACCCCTCCACTTT. Residues: CASSNLDGNNSPLHF. The whole variable domain, filled in from reference TRBV5-1 and TRBJ1-6, reads KAGVTQTPRYLIKTRGQQVTLSCSPISGHRSVSWYQQTPGQGLQFLFEYFSETQRNKGNFPGRFSGRQFSNSRSEMNVSTLELGDSALYLCASSNLDGNNSPLHFGNGTRLTVT.

The rearrangement uses TRBV6-1 and TRBJ1-1, with a possible D match to TRBD1 (5 bases). The CDR3 contains 15 residues. Germline CDR1 MNHNS, CDR2 SASEGT. V gave up 4 bases and J gave up 5 bases, with 17 bases separating them. CDR3 sequence reads: CASSVVMGGGTEAFF. The CDR3 nucleotides are TGTGCCAGCAGTGTTGTAATGGGGGGAGGAACTGAAGCTTTCTTT.

The V and J genes are TRBV27 and TRBJ1-5, with TRBD1 matching 7 bases. The CDR3 is made up of 14 amino acids. The germline CDR1 and CDR2 sequences are MNHEY and SMNVEV (reference sequence). The ends lost 11 bases at V and 3 bases at J; junction bases unmatched: 10. As DNA, the CDR3 is TGTGCCGCCGGGACAGCTCAACTCAATCAGCCCCAGCATTTT. Residues: CAAGTAQLNQPQHF.

As to this clone: Other DNA sequences in the sample encode the same CDR3. The chain has TRBV7-9 and TRBJ1-1; 8 nucleotides agree with TRBD1. With V trimmed by 5 bases and J by 6 bases, 11 bases remained unmatched. The CDR3 extends over 15 amino acids. The V gene's germline CDR1 is SEHNR and CDR2 FQNEAQ (reference sequence). CDR3 DNA sequence: TGTGCCAGCAGCCCAGGGGGCAGGGCAGGGGCTGAAGCTTTCTTT. Translated: CASSPGGRAGAEAFF.

The genes are TRBV15 and TRBJ1-2, with D unclear. Germline-derived CDR1 and CDR2 are LNHNV and YYDKDF (reference sequence). Trimming left V 1 base short and J 4 bases short, with 7 bases between. CDR3 length: 13 residues. The CDR3 nucleotides are TGTGCCACCAGCAGAGTTGAGGGCTATGGCTACACCTTC. Its protein is CATSRVEGYGYTF.

The chain combines TRBV12-1 with TRBJ1-4. TRBV12-1 constitutes a pseudogene. CDR3 length: 20 residues. The CDR3 DNA sequence: TGTGCCAGCAGCGTTACAACAACAGGGTTGGGGGGGAGGACTAATGAAAAACTGTTTTTT. Protein: CASSVTTTGLGGRTNEKLFF.